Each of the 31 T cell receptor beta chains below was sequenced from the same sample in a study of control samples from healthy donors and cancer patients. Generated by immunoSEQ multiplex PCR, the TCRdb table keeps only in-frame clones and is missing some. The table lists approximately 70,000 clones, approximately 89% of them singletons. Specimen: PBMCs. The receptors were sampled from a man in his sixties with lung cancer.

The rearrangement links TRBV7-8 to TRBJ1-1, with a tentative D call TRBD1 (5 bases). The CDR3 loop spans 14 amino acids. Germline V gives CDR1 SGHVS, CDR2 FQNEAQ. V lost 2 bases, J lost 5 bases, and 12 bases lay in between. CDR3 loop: CASSLREGKTEAFF. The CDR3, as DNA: TGTGCCAGCAGCTTAAGGGAGGGGAAGACTGAAGCTTTCTTT.

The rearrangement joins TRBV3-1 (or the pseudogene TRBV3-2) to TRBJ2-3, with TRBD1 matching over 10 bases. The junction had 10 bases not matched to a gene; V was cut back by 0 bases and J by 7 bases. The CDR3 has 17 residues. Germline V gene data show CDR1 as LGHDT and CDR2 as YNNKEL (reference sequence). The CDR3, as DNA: TGTGCCAGCAGCCAAGATGGGGACAGGGGCGCGGGATATACGCAGTATTTT. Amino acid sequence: CASSQDGDRGAGYTQYF.

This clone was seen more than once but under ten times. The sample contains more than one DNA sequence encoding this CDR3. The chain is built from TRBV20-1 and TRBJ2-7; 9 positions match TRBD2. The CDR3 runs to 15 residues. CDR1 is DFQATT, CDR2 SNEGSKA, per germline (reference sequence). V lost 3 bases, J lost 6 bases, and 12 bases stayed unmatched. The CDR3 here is CSASRRGGIGSEQYV. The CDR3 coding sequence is TGCAGTGCTAGTAGGCGGGGGGGCATAGGTTCCGAGCAGTACGTC.

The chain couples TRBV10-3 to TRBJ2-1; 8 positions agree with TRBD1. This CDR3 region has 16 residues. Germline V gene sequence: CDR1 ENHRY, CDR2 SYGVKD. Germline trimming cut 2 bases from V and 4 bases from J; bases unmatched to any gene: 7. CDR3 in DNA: TGTGCCATCAGTGAGACCCAGGGGGCTCAATACAATGAGCAGTTCTTC. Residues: CAISETQGAQYNEQFF.

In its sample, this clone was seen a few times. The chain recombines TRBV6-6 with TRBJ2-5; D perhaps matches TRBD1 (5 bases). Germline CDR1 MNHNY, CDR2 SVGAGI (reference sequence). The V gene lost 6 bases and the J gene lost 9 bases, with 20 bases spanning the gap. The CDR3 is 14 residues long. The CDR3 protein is CASRGGTFEGAQYF. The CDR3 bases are TGTGCCAGCAGGGGCGGAACCTTTGAAGGGGCCCAGTACTTC.

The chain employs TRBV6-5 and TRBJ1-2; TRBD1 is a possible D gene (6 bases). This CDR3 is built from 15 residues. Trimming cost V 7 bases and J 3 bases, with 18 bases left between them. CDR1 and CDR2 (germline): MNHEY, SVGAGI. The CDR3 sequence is CASILTGGIDYGYTF. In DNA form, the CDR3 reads TGTGCCAGCATTTTGACAGGTGGAATAGACTATGGCTACACCTTC.

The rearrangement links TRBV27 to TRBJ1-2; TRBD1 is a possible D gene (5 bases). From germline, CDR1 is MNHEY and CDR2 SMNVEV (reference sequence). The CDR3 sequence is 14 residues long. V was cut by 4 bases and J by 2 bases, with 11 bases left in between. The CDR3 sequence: CASSSLGGNYGYTF. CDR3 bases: TGTGCCAGCAGTTCCTTGGGGGGGAACTATGGCTACACCTTC.

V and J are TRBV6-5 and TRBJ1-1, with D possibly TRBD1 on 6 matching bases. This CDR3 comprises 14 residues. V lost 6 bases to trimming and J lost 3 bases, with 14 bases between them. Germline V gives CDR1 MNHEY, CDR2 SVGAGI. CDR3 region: CASSLQGGDTEAFF. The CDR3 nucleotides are TGTGCCAGCAGCCTACAGGGCGGAGACACTGAAGCTTTCTTT.

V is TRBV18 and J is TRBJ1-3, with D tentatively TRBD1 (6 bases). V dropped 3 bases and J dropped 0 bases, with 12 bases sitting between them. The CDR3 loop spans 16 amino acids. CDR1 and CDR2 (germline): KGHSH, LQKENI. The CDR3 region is CASSPLGQDSGNTIYF. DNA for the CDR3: TGTGCCAGCTCACCCTTGGGACAAGACTCTGGAAACACCATATATTTT.

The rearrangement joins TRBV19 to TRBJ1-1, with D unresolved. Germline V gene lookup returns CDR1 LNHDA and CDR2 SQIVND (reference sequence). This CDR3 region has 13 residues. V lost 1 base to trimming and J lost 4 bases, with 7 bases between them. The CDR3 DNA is TGTGCCAGTAGTATAGGGACCAGCACTGAAGCTTTCTTT. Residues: CASSIGTSTEAFF.

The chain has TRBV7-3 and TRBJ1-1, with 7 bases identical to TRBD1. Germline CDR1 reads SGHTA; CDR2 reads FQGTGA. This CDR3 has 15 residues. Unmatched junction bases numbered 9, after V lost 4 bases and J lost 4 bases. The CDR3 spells CASSSQTGSFTEAFF. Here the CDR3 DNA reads TGTGCCAGCAGCTCACAGACAGGGTCTTTCACTGAAGCTTTCTTT. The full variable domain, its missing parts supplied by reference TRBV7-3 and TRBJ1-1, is GAGVSQTPSNKVTEKGKYVELRCDPISGHTALYWYRQSLGQGPEFLIYFQGTGAADDSGLPNDRFFAVRPEGSVSTLKIQRTERGDSAVYLCASSSQTGSFTEAFFGQGTRLTVV.

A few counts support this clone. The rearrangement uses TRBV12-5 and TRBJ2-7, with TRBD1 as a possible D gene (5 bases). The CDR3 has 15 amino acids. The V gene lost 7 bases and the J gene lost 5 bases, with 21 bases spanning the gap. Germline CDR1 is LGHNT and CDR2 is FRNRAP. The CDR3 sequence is CASAHLLAGRNEQYV. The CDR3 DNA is TGTGCTAGTGCCCATCTACTGGCAGGGCGGAACGAGCAGTACGTC.

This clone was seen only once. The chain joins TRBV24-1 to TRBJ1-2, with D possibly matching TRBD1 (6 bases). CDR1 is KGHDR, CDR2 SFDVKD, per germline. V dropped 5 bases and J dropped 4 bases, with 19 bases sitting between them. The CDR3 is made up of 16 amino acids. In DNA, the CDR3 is TGTGCCACCAGTGGGGGGACAACAGGGACCCGCTATGGCTACACCTTC. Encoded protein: CATSGGTTGTRYGYTF.

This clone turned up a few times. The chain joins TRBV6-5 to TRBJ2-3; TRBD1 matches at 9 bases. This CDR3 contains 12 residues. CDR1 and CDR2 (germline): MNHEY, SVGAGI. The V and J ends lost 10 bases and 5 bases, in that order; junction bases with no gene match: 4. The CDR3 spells CATQGARDTQYF. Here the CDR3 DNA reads TGTGCCACACAGGGGGCCAGAGATACGCAGTATTTT.

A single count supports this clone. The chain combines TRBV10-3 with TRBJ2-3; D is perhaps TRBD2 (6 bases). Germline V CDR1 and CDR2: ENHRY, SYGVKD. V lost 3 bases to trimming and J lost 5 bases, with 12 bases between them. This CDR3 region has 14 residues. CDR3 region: CAISDNGGGDTQYF. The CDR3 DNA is TGTGCCATCAGTGATAACGGGGGAGGAGATACGCAGTATTTT.

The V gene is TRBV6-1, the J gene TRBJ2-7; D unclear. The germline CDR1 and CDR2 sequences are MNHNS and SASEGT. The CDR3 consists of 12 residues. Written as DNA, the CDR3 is TGTGCCAGCAGTGAAGTTCGGCGTACGCTCTTCGTC. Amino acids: CASSEVRRTLFV.

The CDR3 coding sequence is TGTGCCAGCAGTTACTCGAGCCGAGACACCATATATTTT. The encoded protein is CASSYSSRDTIYF. The V and J genes are TRBV6-5 and TRBJ1-3; D not certain. The germline V gene encodes CDR1 MNHEY and CDR2 SVGAGI. This CDR3 spans 13 amino acids. V lost 0 bases, J lost 8 bases, and 8 bases lay in between.

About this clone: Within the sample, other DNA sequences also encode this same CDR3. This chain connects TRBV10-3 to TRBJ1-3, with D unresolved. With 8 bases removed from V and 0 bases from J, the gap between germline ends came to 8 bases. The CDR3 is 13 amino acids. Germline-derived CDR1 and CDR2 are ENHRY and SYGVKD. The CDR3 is CAIRGSSGNTIYF. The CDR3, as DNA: TGTGCCATCCGAGGGAGCTCTGGAAACACCATATATTTT.

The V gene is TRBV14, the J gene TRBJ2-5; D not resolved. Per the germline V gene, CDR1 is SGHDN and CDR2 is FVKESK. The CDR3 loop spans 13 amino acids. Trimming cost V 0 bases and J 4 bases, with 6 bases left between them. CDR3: CASSQDWRETQYF. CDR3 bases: TGTGCCAGCAGCCAAGATTGGCGAGAGACCCAGTACTTC.

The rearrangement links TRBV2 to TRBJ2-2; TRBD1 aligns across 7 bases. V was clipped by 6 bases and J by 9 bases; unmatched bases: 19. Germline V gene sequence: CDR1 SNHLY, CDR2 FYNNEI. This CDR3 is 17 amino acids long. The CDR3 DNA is TGTGCCAGCAGGCCACAACCCGGTACCGGGACAGTCCGGGAGCTGTTTTTT. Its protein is CASRPQPGTGTVRELFF.

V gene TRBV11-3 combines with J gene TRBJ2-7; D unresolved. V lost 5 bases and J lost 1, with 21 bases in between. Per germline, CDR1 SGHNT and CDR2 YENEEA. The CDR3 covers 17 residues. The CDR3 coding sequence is TGTGCCAGCAGCCCTCCTGAGAGGAGTATTAGATCCTACGAGCAGTACTTC. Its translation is CASSPPERSIRSYEQYF.

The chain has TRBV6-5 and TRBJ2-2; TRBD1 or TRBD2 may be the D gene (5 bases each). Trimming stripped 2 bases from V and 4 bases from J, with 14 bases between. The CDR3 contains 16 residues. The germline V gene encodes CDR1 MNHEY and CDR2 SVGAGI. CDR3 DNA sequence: TGTGCCAGCAGTTACGTTCGAGGGGCGTTCACCGGGGAGCTGTTTTTT. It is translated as CASSYVRGAFTGELFF.

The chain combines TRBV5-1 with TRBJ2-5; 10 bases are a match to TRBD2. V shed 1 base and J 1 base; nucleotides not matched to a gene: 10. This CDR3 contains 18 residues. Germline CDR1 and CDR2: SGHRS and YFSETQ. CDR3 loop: CASSLKTASGGPQETQYF. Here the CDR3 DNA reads TGCGCCAGCAGCTTGAAAACGGCTAGCGGGGGCCCCCAAGAGACCCAGTACTTC.

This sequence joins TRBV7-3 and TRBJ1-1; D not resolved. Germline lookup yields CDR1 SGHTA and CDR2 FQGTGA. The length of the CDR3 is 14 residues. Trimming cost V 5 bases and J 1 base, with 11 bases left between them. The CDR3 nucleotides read TGTGCCAGCAGCCCACAACCGGGGAACACTGAAGCTTTCTTT. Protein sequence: CASSPQPGNTEAFF.

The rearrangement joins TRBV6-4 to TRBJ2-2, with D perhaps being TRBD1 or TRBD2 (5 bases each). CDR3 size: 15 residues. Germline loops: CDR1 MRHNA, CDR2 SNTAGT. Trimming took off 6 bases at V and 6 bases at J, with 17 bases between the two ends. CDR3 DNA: TGTGCCAGCAGACCCGGGGCCAGCACCGCCGGGGAGCTGTTTTTT. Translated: CASRPGASTAGELFF.

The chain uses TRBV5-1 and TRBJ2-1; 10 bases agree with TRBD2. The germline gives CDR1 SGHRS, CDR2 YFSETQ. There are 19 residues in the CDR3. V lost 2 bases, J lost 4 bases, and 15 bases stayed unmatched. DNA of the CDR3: TGCGCCAGCAGCTTCGGGAACAAGGGGCTAGCGGGGGATTACAATGAGCAGTTCTTC. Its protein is CASSFGNKGLAGDYNEQFF.

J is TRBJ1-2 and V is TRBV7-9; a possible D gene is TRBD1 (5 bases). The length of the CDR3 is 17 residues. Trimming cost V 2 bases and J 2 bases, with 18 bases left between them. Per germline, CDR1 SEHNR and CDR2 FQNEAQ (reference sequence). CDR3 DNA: TGTGCCAGCAGCTTATCGTCCGGGGGGGAACTCAACTATGGCTACACCTTC. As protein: CASSLSSGGELNYGYTF.

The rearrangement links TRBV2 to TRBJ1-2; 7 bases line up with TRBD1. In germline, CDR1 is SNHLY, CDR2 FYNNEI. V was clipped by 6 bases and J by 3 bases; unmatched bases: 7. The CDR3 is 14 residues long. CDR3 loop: CASSMTGTYYGYTF. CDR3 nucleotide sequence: TGTGCCAGCAGCATGACAGGGACTTACTATGGCTACACCTTC.

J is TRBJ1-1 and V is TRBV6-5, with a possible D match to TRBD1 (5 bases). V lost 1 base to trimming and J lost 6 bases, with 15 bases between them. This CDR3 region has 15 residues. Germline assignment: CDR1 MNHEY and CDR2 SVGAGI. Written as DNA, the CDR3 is TGTGCCAGCAGTTACTTTGACAGCTTCAAATCTGAAGCTTTCTTT. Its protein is CASSYFDSFKSEAFF.

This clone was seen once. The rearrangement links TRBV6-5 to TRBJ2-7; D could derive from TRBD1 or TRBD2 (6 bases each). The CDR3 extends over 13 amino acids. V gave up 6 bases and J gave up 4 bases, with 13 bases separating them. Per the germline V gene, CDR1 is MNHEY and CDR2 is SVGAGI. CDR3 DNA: TGTGCCAGCAGCCCGGGGGCGTCGTACGAGCAGTACGTC. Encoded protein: CASSPGASYEQYV.

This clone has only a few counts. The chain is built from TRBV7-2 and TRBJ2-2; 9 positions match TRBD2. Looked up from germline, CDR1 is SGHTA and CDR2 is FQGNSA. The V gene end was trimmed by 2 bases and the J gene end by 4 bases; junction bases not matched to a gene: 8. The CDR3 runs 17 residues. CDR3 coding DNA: TGTGCCAGCAGCTTATGGACTAGCGCGGGGTTCACCGGGGAGCTGTTTTTT. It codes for CASSLWTSAGFTGELFF.